This TCR beta chain emerged from a study of blood T cell repertoires in COVID-19. CDR1 LGHDT and CDR2 YNNKEL come from the germline V gene (reference sequence). The CDR3 is made up of 20 amino acids. Losses at the gene ends were 2 bases for V and 4 bases for J; bases not matched to a gene: 16. Profiling relied on immunoSEQ multiplex PCR, and the TCRdb table lists in-frame clones only, not all of them. The sample has around 180,000 clones, roughly 70% seen once. This chain links TRBV3-1 (or the pseudogene TRBV3-2) with TRBJ2-1; 11 bases fit TRBD2. The TCR comes from an elderly woman with acute or convalescent COVID-19. The sequenced material came from peripheral blood. The CDR3 loop is CASSQTPTSGRESAYNEQFF. DNA for the CDR3: TGTGCCAGCAGCCAAACCCCCACTAGCGGGAGAGAGAGTGCTTACAATGAGCAGTTCTTC.